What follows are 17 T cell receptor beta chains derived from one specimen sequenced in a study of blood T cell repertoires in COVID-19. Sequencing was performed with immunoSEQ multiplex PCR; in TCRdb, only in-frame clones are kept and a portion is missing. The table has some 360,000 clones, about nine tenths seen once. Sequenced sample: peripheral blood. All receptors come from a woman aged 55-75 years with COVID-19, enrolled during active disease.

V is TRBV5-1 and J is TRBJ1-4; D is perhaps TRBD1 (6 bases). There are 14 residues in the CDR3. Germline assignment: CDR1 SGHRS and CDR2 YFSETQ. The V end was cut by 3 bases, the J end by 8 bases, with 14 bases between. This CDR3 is CASSSGGGEEKLFF. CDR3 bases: TGCGCCAGCAGCTCTGGGGGGGGCGAGGAAAAACTGTTTTTT.

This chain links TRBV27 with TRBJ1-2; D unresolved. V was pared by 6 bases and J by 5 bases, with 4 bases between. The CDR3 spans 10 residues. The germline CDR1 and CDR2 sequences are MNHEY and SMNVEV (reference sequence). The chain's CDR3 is CASSPYGYTF. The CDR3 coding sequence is TGTGCCAGCAGCCCGTATGGCTACACCTTC.

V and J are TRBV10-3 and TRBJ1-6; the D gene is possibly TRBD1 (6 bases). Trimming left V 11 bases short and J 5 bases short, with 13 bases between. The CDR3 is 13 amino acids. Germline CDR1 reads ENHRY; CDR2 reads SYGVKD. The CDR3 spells CAARAGDNSPLHF. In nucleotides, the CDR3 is TGTGCCGCCCGGGCAGGGGATAATTCACCCCTCCACTTT.

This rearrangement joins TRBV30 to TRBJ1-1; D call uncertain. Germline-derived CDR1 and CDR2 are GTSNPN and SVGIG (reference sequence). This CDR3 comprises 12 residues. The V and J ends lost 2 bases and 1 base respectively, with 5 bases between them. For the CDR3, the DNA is TGTGCCTGGAGTAAACAGAACACTGAAGCTTTCTTT. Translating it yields CAWSKQNTEAFF.

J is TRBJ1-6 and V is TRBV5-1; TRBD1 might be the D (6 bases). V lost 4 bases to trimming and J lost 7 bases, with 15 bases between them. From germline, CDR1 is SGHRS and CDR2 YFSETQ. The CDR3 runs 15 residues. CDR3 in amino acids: CASSPITTGNSPLHF. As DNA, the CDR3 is TGCGCCAGCAGCCCCATCACGACAGGAAATTCACCCCTCCACTTT.

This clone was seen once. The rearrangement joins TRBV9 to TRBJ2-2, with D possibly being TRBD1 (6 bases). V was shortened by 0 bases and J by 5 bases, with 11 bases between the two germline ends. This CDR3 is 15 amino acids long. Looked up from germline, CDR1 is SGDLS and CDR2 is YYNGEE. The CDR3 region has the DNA TGTGCCAGCAGCGTAGTACAGGGTAGTACCGGGGAGCTGTTTTTT. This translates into CASSVVQGSTGELFF.

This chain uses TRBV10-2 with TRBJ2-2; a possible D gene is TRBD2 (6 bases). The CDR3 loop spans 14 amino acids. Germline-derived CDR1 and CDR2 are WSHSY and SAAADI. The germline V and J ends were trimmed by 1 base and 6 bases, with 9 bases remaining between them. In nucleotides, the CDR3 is TGCGCCAGCAGTGAGTTCGGAGGGGCCGGGGAGCTGTTTTTT. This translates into CASSEFGGAGELFF.

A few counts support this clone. The CDR3 loop reads CASSWTGGYEQYF. The CDR3 region has the DNA TGCGCCAGCAGCTGGACAGGGGGCTACGAGCAGTACTTC. The chain has TRBV5-1 and TRBJ2-7; 10 nucleotides agree with TRBD1. J was trimmed by 3 bases and V by 3 bases; bases with no gene match: 0. CDR3 length: 13 amino acids. CDR1 and CDR2 (germline): SGHRS, YFSETQ.

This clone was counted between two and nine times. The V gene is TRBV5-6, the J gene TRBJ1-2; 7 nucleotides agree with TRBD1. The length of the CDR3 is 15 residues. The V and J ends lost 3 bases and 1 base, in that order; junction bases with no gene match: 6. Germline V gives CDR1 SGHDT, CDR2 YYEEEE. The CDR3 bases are TGTGCCAGCAGCTCAGGGGGTCGGGGTAACTATGGCTACACCTTC. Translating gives CASSSGGRGNYGYTF.

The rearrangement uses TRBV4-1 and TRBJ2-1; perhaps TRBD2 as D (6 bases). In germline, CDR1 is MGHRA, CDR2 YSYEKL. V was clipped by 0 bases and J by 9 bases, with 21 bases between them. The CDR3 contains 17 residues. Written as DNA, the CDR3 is TGCGCCAGCAGCCAAGACGTCGCGGACTACCCTCGGTCTGAGCAGTTCTTC. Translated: CASSQDVADYPRSEQFF.

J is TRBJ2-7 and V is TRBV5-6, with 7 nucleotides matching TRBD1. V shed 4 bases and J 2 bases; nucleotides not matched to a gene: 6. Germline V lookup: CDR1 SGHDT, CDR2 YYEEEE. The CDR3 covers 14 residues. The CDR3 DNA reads TGTGCCAGCAGCAGGGGACAGCGAACCTACGAGCAGTACTTC. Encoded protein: CASSRGQRTYEQYF.

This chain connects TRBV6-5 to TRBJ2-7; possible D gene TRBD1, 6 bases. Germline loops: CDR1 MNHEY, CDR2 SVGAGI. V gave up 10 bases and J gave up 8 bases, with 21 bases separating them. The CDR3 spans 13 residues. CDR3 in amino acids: CATGQMPTTKQYF. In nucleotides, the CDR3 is TGTGCCACCGGACAGATGCCTACTACGAAGCAGTACTTC.

The CDR3 DNA reads as TGTGCCAGCAGCTTAGTCTTTCAGACAGGGCCTAATGAAAAACTGTTTTTT. This translates into CASSLVFQTGPNEKLFF. The chain carries TRBV7-9 and TRBJ1-4, with 7 nucleotides matching TRBD1. Germline CDR1 and CDR2: SEHNR and FQNEAQ (reference sequence). The CDR3 runs 17 residues. The J segment lost 3 bases and the V segment lost 1 base, leaving 8 bases of the junction unmatched.

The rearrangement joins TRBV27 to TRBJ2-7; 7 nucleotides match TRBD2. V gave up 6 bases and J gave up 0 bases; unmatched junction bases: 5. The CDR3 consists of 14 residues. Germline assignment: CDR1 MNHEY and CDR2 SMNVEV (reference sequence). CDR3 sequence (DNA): TGTGCCAGCAGGATAGCGGGTCTCTCCTACGAGCAGTACTTC. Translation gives CASRIAGLSYEQYF.

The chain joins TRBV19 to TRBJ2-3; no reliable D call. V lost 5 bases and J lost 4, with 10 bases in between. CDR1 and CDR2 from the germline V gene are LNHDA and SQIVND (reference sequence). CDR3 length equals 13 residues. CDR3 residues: CASSRKSADTQYF. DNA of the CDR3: TGTGCCAGTAGTCGCAAATCGGCAGATACGCAGTATTTT.

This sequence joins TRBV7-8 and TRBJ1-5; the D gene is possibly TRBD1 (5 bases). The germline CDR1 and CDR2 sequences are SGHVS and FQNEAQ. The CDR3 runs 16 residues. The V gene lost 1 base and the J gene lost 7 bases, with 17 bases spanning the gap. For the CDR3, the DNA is TGTGCCAGCAGCTTAGAGGATAGGGGTTCCAGGCAGCCCCAGCATTTT. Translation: CASSLEDRGSRQPQHF.

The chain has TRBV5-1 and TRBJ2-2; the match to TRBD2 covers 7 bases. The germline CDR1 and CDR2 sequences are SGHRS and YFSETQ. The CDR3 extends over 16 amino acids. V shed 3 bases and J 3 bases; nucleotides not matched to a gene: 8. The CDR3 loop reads CASSWGGSSHTGELFF. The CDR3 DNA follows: TGCGCCAGCAGCTGGGGGGGGTCCTCCCACACCGGGGAGCTGTTTTTT.